This T cell receptor beta chain was recorded in a study of cytomegalovirus exposure and HLA in healthy donors (TCRdb year 2017). Regarding the complete study: An earlier analysis of roughly 570 of the donors reported under 300 Gb of sequence data and 117 million unique TCR beta sequences obtained from around 170 million T cells. A later genetic analysis used genome-wide SNP genotypes for about three fifths of the 666 donors, treating that subset as a discovery cohort. Donor age, sex, ethnicity and CMV serostatus were compiled together with the repertoire data. The number of typed donors differed by locus: 629-630 for A, B, C, DRB1 and DQB1; 500 to 550 for DQA1; approximately 600 for DPA1; and 400 to 480 for DPB1. To decide whether each TCR beta V gene segment behaved as functional or pseudogenic, an earlier analysis of approximately 600 of the donors relied on high-throughput TCR beta sequencing. The study was designed to test whether signatures of past pathogen exposure could be identified by cataloging public T cell receptors. A later analysis re-analyzed previously published TCR beta repertoires from approximately 670 donors and added high-resolution HLA genotyping to study TCR occurrence patterns. Of the roughly 420 genotyped donors, less than 90% were placed in the genetic ancestry cluster associated with self-reported Caucasian donors. All discovery cohort repertoires had been generated using a single sequencing platform. An early release that covered some 640 HLA-typed donors contained approximately 290 gigabases of sequencing data and tens of millions of unique TCR sequences. On average, around 240,000 unique TCR beta nucleotide sequences were sequenced per donor among fewer than 500 genotyped donors of the cohort, with about 19% of those sequences being non-productive. A separate validation cohort of roughly 110 different subjects was used in addition to the approximately 700-subject first cohort. The study used immunosequencing to profile the T cell repertoires of several hundred subjects and linked those repertoires to cytomegalovirus serostatus. The later analysis used no new phenotypic data to find candidate immune exposures, relying instead on TCR beta sequences and their occurrence across donors. Class I and class II HLA loci were covered by the typing at four-digit resolution. To predict cytomegalovirus infection status, the study brought together high-throughput TCR immunosequencing, statistical association of individual TCRs with disease status, and machine learning. Four or five DR-DQ haplotypes were handled as single units for association and clustering because linkage in the cohort was strong. General study outcomes and caveats: The 87-base-pair reads could not distinguish some IMGT-functional V segments, including TRBV6-2 and TRBV6-3, so those segments were excluded. Assigning TCR associations to individual alleles was difficult when HLA alleles, especially DR and DQ, strongly co-occurred. Cytomegalovirus status was reported to be diagnosed by the classifier with high specificity and sensitivity in both the original and validation cohorts. Only TCR beta chains were sequenced in this cohort, and the absence of alpha or paired-chain data limited detectable features. The presence/absence analyses assumed that sequencing depth was roughly uniform across donors, and that assumption may not be true. According to a later analysis, TCR association rates differed among HLA loci, with DRB1 alleles showing the most associated TCRs and HLA-C alleles showing the fewest. At a false discovery rate of 0.05, a later analysis linked 15,000 to 20,000 TCR beta sequences to specific HLA alleles. According to a later analysis, most CMV-associated TCR beta chains appeared to be HLA-restricted, and the HLA associations seemed to be driven largely by CMV exposure. According to the authors, the approach could potentially be generalized to other disease states and immunological phenotypes. In a later analysis, several top co-occurrence clusters were reported to appear linked to parvovirus B19, influenza, CMV and Epstein-Barr virus. A cluster of highly shared sequence variants was judged likely to be a technical artifact of the sequencing pipeline. A later analysis found that HLA-associated TCR beta chains were more clonally expanded and had lower generation probabilities than equally common non-associated chains. In a later genetic analysis, a missense DCLRE1C variant was associated with V-gene and J-gene trimming of TCR beta chains, and the association was replicated in an independent cohort. In vitro tests confirmed that three of the cytomegalovirus-associated TCR beta chains recognize cytomegalovirus antigens. Most TCR sequences were seen in very few donors, while some public TCRs were found in many individuals. Immune exposure information for the cohort was limited to CMV serostatus. According to a later genetic analysis, donors in an Asian-associated ancestry cluster had fewer N-insertions in productive TCRs than the roughly 670-donor mean. A further reported finding was that TCR beta sequences accurately predicted the HLA-A and HLA-B alleles for most subjects in the first cohort. In an earlier analysis of around 600 of the donors, most TCR beta V segments were observed in productive rearrangements about 90% or about 30% of the time, broadly matching IMGT annotations. Linkage disequilibrium might explain the correlated functional status among segregating V segments, but an unknown experimental factor could not be ruled out. Because HLA typing was unavailable for some donors at each locus, only the typed subset was used in association tests. The earlier analysis of 587 of the donors excluded approximately 15 rarely observed V segments, including chromosome 9 orphons, because counts were too low. A total of fewer than 200 TCR beta chains were listed by the study as associated with cytomegalovirus.

The cohort consisted of 666 healthy bone marrow donors. At the time of sampling, every cohort member was nominally healthy, though immune exposures that went unrecorded were likely present. The donor was CMV seropositive and was included in the group of 300 or so seropositive cohort members. A peripheral blood sample was provided by each donor, and peripheral blood mononuclear cells were used for TCR beta sequencing. The Qiagen DNeasy Blood Extraction Kit was used to extract genomic DNA from the blood cell samples. The CDR3 covers 14 residues, taking in both the cysteine and the phenylalanine. Just CDR3 DNA is preserved here, 42 bases in frame from base 1. The germline V gene sets CDR1 to MGHRA and CDR2 to YSYEKL. V lost 2 bases and J lost 6 bases; the stretch between them is 10 bases long. Concerning this clone: The clone's antigen remains unknown. It has no much larger one-base neighbor in the sample; base qualities were not kept.

Library preparation was by the immunoSEQ multiplex PCR assay. The multiplex PCR relied on a mix of 60 forward primers for TCR Vbeta segments and 13 reverse primers for TCR Jbeta segments. The CDR3 region of rearranged TCR beta genes was amplified from genomic DNA with a multiplex PCR assay. The Illumina HiSeq System was used to sequence the amplified TCR beta libraries as 87-base-pair reads. On the authors' methods: In a later analysis, some 80 million unique TCR beta chains were counted across the roughly 700 repertoires, and roughly 9.9 million of these chains were shared by at least two donors. A nearest-neighbor algorithm error-corrected the raw reads and collapsed the reads into unique sequences, merging closely related sequences to remove PCR and sequencing errors. V, D and J gene segments were assigned by aligning CDR3 sequences to IMGT reference sequences. For a sequence to be retained, at least a six-nucleotide match to both a V gene segment and a J gene segment was required. Rearrangements were classified as productive when the CDR3 lacked stop codons and remained in frame with V and J, and all other rearrangements were classified as non-productive. CDR3 was defined by IMGT convention, running from the second conserved V-encoded cysteine to the conserved J-encoded phenylalanine. In an earlier analysis of 587 of the donors, sequences lacking an unambiguous match to a single V gene segment were excluded. In an earlier analysis of roughly 600 of the donors, a V segment was called functional when productive rearrangements were above 56.7%, and segregating when the standard deviation between donors exceeded 5%. To diagnose cytomegalovirus status from the catalog of TCR beta chain sequences, a statistical classification framework was built. A later analysis assigned V and J genes by comparing TCR nucleotide sequences with IMGT/GENE-DB human TR gene sequences. The TCRdist pipeline was used in a later analysis to assign CDR3 sequences and most-parsimonious VDJ recombination scenarios. In a later analysis, each TCR beta chain was defined by its CDR3 amino acid sequence together with its V-gene family, and reads without a unique V-gene family were excluded. In a later analysis, around 600 highly shared, low-generation-probability nucleotide sequences were removed to address suspected cross-contamination and a sequencing artifact. A later analysis calculated a clonal expansion index for each public chain from normalized within-repertoire ranks of inferred template counts. In a later analysis, generation probabilities were computed with a VDJ recombination model fitted to out-of-frame rearrangements, and the resulting probabilities were checked against IGoR. In a later analysis, hypergeometric tests were used to score TCR-TCR, TCR-HLA and TCR-CMV co-occurrence, with a repertoire-size bias correction applied to TCR pairs. In a later analysis, false discovery rates were estimated by permuting HLA or CMV assignments 20 times. In a later analysis, co-occurring TCRs were grouped using DBSCAN, with TCRdist sequence similarity added in when clustering inside HLA-allele-positive subsets. Repertoires with fewer than 30,000 or more than 120,000 public chains were left out of co-occurrence clustering, as were five repertoires with anomalous nucleotide sharing. TCRdb holds this immuneACCESS table with in-frame rearrangements only. Some clones are missing; in checked studies, unresolved V genes explain under half, and the rest has no known cause. V, J and clone size reflect that table, while D and trimming were determined from the DNA. This sample has approximately 200,000 clones in its table, and 79% of those were observed once. The ten largest clonotypes hold more than 1.5% of the sample.

The chain is encoded by TRBV4-1 joined to TRBJ1-4, and TRBD1 may be the D gene, going by 5 matching bases. The specimen sequenced was PBMCs. The receptor's source is a girl between 10 and 17 years old in good health and CMV-seropositive. The CDR3 region reads CASSQPQGDEKLFF. DNA sequence: TGCGCCAGCAGCCAACCTCAGGGTGATGAAAAACTGTTTTTT.